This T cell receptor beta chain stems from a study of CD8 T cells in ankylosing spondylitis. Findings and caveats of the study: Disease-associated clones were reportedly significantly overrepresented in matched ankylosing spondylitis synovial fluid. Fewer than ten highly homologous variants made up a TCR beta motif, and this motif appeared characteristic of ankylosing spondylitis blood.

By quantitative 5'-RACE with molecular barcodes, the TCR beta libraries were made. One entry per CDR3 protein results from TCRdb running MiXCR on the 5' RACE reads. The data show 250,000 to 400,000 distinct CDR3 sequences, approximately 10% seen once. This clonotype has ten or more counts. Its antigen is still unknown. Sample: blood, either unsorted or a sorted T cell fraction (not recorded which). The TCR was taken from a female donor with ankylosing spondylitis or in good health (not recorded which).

This CDR3 reads CASSLVLGSGANVLTF. The DNA of the CDR3 is TGCGCCAGCAGCTTGGTTCTGGGCTCTGGGGCCAACGTCCTGACTTTC. The chain employs TRBV5-1 and TRBJ2-6; D is ambiguous. Germline assignment: CDR1 SGHRS and CDR2 YFSETQ. V shed 0 bases and J shed 0 bases, with 7 bases lying between them. This CDR3 has 16 residues.